Below, 8 T cell receptor beta chains from the same sample are listed, as sequenced in a study of OX40 agonist ivuxolimab in advanced cancers. Sequenced by immunoSEQ multiplex PCR; TCRdb stores in-frame clones only, minus some. The data show some 15,000 clones, with about 81% seen just once and 41% held by the top ten. Material: CD4+ or CD8+ T cells sorted from blood, obtained in a trial of the OX40 agonist ivuxolimab. These receptors were taken from an adult with an advanced solid tumor such as melanoma, head and neck, liver or kidney cancer.

The chain recombines TRBV7-8 with TRBJ2-5; the match to TRBD2 covers 8 bases. Per germline, CDR1 SGHVS and CDR2 FQNEAQ. V shed 1 base and J 1 base; nucleotides not matched to a gene: 11. CDR3 length equals 18 residues. The CDR3 loop is CASSLEIAGSPPQETQYF. DNA of the CDR3: TGTGCCAGCAGCTTAGAAATAGCGGGGAGTCCTCCCCAAGAGACCCAGTACTTC.

The genes are TRBV9 and TRBJ2-7, with D perhaps TRBD1 or TRBD2 (5 bases each). Germline V lookup: CDR1 SGDLS, CDR2 YYNGEE. This CDR3 comprises 16 residues. V was trimmed by 0 bases and J by 3 bases, leaving 16 bases between them. This CDR3 reads CASSVDLQGRVYEQYF. CDR3 coding DNA: TGTGCCAGCAGCGTAGATCTCCAGGGACGAGTCTACGAGCAGTACTTC.

This clone showed up just a few times. This likely reflects a read error, since a far larger clone is one base away. The chain recombines TRBV4-2 with TRBJ1-3; D gene unclear. Looked up from germline, CDR1 is LGHNA and CDR2 is YNFKEQ. This CDR3 is built from 17 residues. Trimming pared 2 bases from V and 0 bases from J, leaving 14 bases between. For the CDR3, the DNA is TGTGCCAGCAGCCAATACGGTGGTGAGAGCTCTGGAAACACCATATATTTT. This encodes CASSQYGGESSGNTIYF.

This clone was seen repeatedly, ten times or more. This sequence joins TRBV30 and TRBJ2-1, with 10 nucleotides matching TRBD2. V shed 4 bases and J 10 bases; nucleotides not matched to a gene: 10. Germline CDR1 reads GTSNPN; CDR2 reads SVGIG (reference sequence). The CDR3 is made up of 14 amino acids. CDR3 nucleotide sequence: TGTGCCTGGACTGCTAGCGGGAGTCCTGGGGAGCAGTTCTTC. Encoded protein: CAWTASGSPGEQFF.

This chain joins TRBV7-3 and TRBJ2-7, with TRBD1 matching 8 bases. The junction had 13 bases not matched to a gene; V was cut back by 5 bases and J by 4 bases. CDR3 length equals 16 residues. In germline, CDR1 is SGHTA, CDR2 FQGTGA. DNA for the CDR3: TGTGCCAGCAGCCTACAAACAGGGGGAATCACTTACGAGCAGTACTTC. Its translation: CASSLQTGGITYEQYF.

This chain connects TRBV27 to TRBJ1-6; 7 bases are a match to TRBD1. Germline V gene lookup returns CDR1 MNHEY and CDR2 SMNVEV (reference sequence). Unmatched junction bases numbered 8, after V lost 6 bases and J lost 9 bases. This CDR3 region has 14 residues. The CDR3 sequence: CASRPGQMRSPLHF. CDR3 nucleotides: TGTGCCAGCAGACCGGGACAGATGCGTTCACCCCTCCACTTT.

V usage is TRBV11-2 and J usage is TRBJ2-7; perhaps TRBD1 as D (6 bases). V was shortened by 2 bases and J by 3 bases, with 17 bases between the two germline ends. CDR3 length: 16 residues. The germline V gene has CDR1 SGHAT and CDR2 FQNNGV. The CDR3 loop is CASSLITGKSFYEQYF. CDR3 bases: TGTGCCAGCAGCTTAATAACAGGGAAGTCATTCTACGAGCAGTACTTC.

This clone was detected only once. The chain is built from TRBV27 and TRBJ1-1; D is uncertain. From germline, CDR1 is MNHEY and CDR2 SMNVEV (reference sequence). Trimming took off 3 bases at V and 1 base at J, with 3 bases between the two ends. This CDR3 is 12 amino acids long. This CDR3 is CASSLGNTEAFF. CDR3 DNA: TGTGCCAGCAGTTTGGGGAACACTGAAGCTTTCTTT.